These T cell receptor beta chains were read from a single sample in a study of T-cell memory formation after mild COVID-19. A single record per CDR3 protein comes from TCRdb applying MiXCR to the 5' RACE reads. The sample lists 200,000 to 250,000 distinct CDR3 sequences; roughly 10% were seen once. What was sequenced was PBMCs or a T cell subset sorted from them (not recorded which). The receptors derive from a man aged 18 to 30 who had mild COVID-19 (a few samples of this study predate the infection). Cell type and time point are not known. CDR3s include the opening cysteine and the closing phenylalanine or tryptophan. The D gene is left open where the match is weak. Clone size is not always given. Where it is, it says once, few, many or a class for expanded clones.

j_call v_call clone_size d_call cdr3_nt cdr3_aa
TRBJ2-1 TRBV6-1 NA TRBD2 TGTGCCAGCAGTGAATGGGGACTAGCGGGGGGAAATGAGCAGTTCTTC CASSEWGLAGGNEQFF
TRBJ2-2 TRBV19 NA NA TGTGCCAGTAGTTTCGGGCCAAACACCGGGGAGCTGTTTTTT CASSFGPNTGELFF
TRBJ2-1 TRBV7-9 few NA TGTGCCAGCAGCTTACAGGAACAGGGCTACAATGAGCAGTTCTTC CASSLQEQGYNEQFF
TRBJ1-1 TRBV6-5 few NA TGTGCCAGCAGCTCCCCCCGAGGGAGGGGGAACACTGAAGCTTTCTTT CASSSPRGRGNTEAFF
TRBJ1-6 TRBV7-2 NA NA TGTGCCAGCAGCTTAGTGTGGTTTGGGAATTCACCCCTCCACTTT CASSLVWFGNSPLHF
TRBJ2-1 TRBV12-3/TRBV12-4 few NA TGTGCCAGCAGTTTACAGCTAGGGGAGTTCGATGAGCAGTTCTTC CASSLQLGEFDEQFF
TRBJ1-1 TRBV7-3 NA TRBD1 TGTGCCAGCAGCGCCACCGGACAGGGGCACACTGAAGCTTTCTTT CASSATGQGHTEAFF
TRBJ2-5 TRBV20-1 few NA TGCAGTGCTAGTGGGACAAAACAGACCCAGTACTTC CSASGTKQTQYF
TRBJ2-5 TRBV15 NA NA TGTGCCACCAGCAGAGACGGACAAGAGACCCAGTACTTC CATSRDGQETQYF
TRBJ2-5 TRBV29-1 NA NA TGCAGCGGTAGGACAGCCCCGCAAGAGACCCAGTACTTC CSGRTAPQETQYF
TRBJ1-1 TRBV5-1 NA TRBD1 TGCGCCAGCAGCACGGGACAGGTATTGAACACTGAAGCTTTCTTT CASSTGQVLNTEAFF
TRBJ2-5 TRBV20-1 NA TRBD1 TGCAGTGCCACACCTGGGACAGGGGAGGGGGAGACCCAGTACTTC CSATPGTGEGETQYF
TRBJ1-2 TRBV18 NA TRBD1 TGTGCCAGCTCACTTACTACCCTCGGACAGGGCGGCTACACCTTC CASSLTTLGQGGYTF
TRBJ1-1 TRBV27 NA NA TGTGCCAGCAGTCCCGTCGCCTCGAACACTGAAGCTTTCTTT CASSPVASNTEAFF
TRBJ2-1 TRBV4-2 NA NA TGTGCCAGCAGCCAAGAGTTCCACGAGCAGTTCTTC CASSQEFHEQFF
TRBJ2-3 TRBV12-3/TRBV12-4 NA TRBD1 TGTGCCAGCAGCCCAGGCCCCGACAGGGGGCTCTCAGATACGCAGTATTTT CASSPGPDRGLSDTQYF
TRBJ2-1 TRBV9 NA NA TGTGCCAGCAGCGTGAGTACGACTAGTCTCGATGAGCAGTTCTTC CASSVSTTSLDEQFF
TRBJ2-2 TRBV2 NA TRBD2 TGTGCCAGCAGGGGACTAGCGGGTACCGGGGAGCTGTTTTTT CASRGLAGTGELFF
TRBJ2-3 TRBV7-2 many NA TGTGCCAGCAGCCCCGGGAGCACAGATACGCAGTATTTT CASSPGSTDTQYF
TRBJ1-1 TRBV20-1 NA NA TGCAGTGCCACACCTAACGCTGAAGCTTTCTTT CSATPNAEAFF
TRBJ2-5 TRBV7-2 NA TRBD2 TGTGCCAGCAGCCGCGCCGGGACTAGCAAAGAGACCCAGTACTTC CASSRAGTSKETQYF
TRBJ1-6 TRBV11-2 few TRBD1 TGTGCCAGCAGCCCACGGACAGGGGCGGATTCACCCCTCCACTTT CASSPRTGADSPLHF
TRBJ1-1 TRBV24-1 few TRBD1 TGTGCCACCCGACAGGGAGAGAACACTGAAGCTTTCTTT CATRQGENTEAFF
TRBJ2-6 TRBV4-1 NA NA TGCGCCAGCAGCCACACTGGGGCCAACGTCCTGACTTTC CASSHTGANVLTF
TRBJ1-4 TRBV20-1 few NA TGCAGTGCTAGAGCCACTCGTCCGGGAAAACTGTTTTTT CSARATRPGKLFF
TRBJ2-5 TRBV12-3/TRBV12-4 many NA TGTGCCAGCAGTCCGGACCGACAGGTTCGAGAGACCCAGTACTTC CASSPDRQVRETQYF
TRBJ2-2 TRBV20-1 NA TRBD2 TGCAGTGCTACTAGCGGGGGACTCACCGGGGAGCTGTTTTTT CSATSGGLTGELFF
TRBJ1-6 TRBV5-5 few NA TGTGCCAGCAGCTTGGAGCCTAAAGGTGGTTCACCCCTCCACTTT CASSLEPKGGSPLHF
TRBJ2-1 TRBV7-2 few TRBD2 TGTGCCAGCAGGAGGGAGAAACGGGGGGACGAGCAGTTCTTC CASRREKRGDEQFF
TRBJ2-5 TRBV12-3/TRBV12-4 few NA TGTGCCAGCAGCAGACGGGGGGCTGTAGAGACCCAGTACTTC CASSRRGAVETQYF
TRBJ2-7 TRBV5-1 NA TRBD1 TGCGCCAGCAGCTTGGGGGGACAGGGCATCGAGCAGTACTTC CASSLGGQGIEQYF
TRBJ1-6 TRBV7-6 NA TRBD1 TGTGCCAGCAGCCGGGGACAGGGGGAATCACCCCTCCACTTT CASSRGQGESPLHF
TRBJ1-4 TRBV4-3 NA NA TGCGCCAGCAGCCAAGTATCTGCTTCAGGGCGAGAAAAACTGTTTTTT CASSQVSASGREKLFF
TRBJ2-7 TRBV7-8 NA NA TGTGCCAGCAGCTTAGCCCTCTCTTACGAGCAGTACTTC CASSLALSYEQYF
TRBJ1-5 TRBV4-2 NA NA TGTGCCAGCAGCCAAGATTCTACAGGGACTCAGCCCCAGCATTTT CASSQDSTGTQPQHF
TRBJ2-2 TRBV9 few NA TGTGCCAGCAGCCCCCCGGGACAACAGATAGGGGAGCTGTTTTTT CASSPPGQQIGELFF
TRBJ1-5 TRBV9 few TRBD1 TGTGCCAGCAGCGTATCGCAGGGGGCTCAGCCCCAGCATTTT CASSVSQGAQPQHF
TRBJ2-3 TRBV9 NA TRBD2 TGTGCCAGCAGCGTTAGGACTAGCGGGAGCACAGATACGCAGTATTTT CASSVRTSGSTDTQYF
TRBJ2-3 TRBV5-6 few NA TGTGCCAGCAGCGAGGCCGCAGGCGGGTGGGATACGCAGTATTTT CASSEAAGGWDTQYF
TRBJ1-1 TRBV20-1 NA NA TGCAGTGCTAGAGAAGGGGAAAGCCGAACTGAAGCTTTCTTT CSAREGESRTEAFF
TRBJ2-4 TRBV11-2 few NA TGTGCCAGCAGCTTAGATGGAAGCAGGGTGGGCCTAGCCAAAAACATTCAGTACTTC CASSLDGSRVGLAKNIQYF
TRBJ1-1 TRBV6-2/TRBV6-3 few NA TGTGCCAGCAGTTACCGTCCCAGCCAAGCTTTCTTT CASSYRPSQAFF
TRBJ2-5 TRBV7-2 many NA TGTGCCAGCAGCGGGGGGCCCACGGGGGAGACCCAGTACTTC CASSGGPTGETQYF
TRBJ2-3 TRBV4-3 NA NA TGCGCCAGCGGAACGGGCGGAGATACGCAGTATTTT CASGTGGDTQYF